This T cell receptor beta chain stems from a study of control samples from healthy donors and cancer patients. Libraries were prepared by immunoSEQ multiplex PCR; TCRdb keeps only in-frame clonotypes and omits some of them. The sample consists of over 200,000 clones, 82% of them appearing once. CDR3 length equals 15 residues. Germline CDR1 SGHNT, CDR2 YYREEE (reference sequence). Trimming removed 4 bases from V and 4 bases from J; junction bases left unmatched: 6. The clonotype was recovered from an older woman with lung cancer. The V gene is TRBV5-4, the J gene TRBJ1-4, with TRBD1 identical over 8 bases. The sequenced sample was PBMCs. The CDR3 nucleotides read TGTGCCAGCAGCCCTCAGGGGGCGGGTAATGAAAAACTGTTTTTT. Protein: CASSPQGAGNEKLFF.